This passage covers 22 T cell receptor beta chains from one sample sequenced in a study of CD8 T cells in cerebrospinal fluid in Alzheimer's disease. TCRdb re-called the 10x single-cell sequencing reads and catalogs CDR3 proteins one per entry, DNA excluded. In total, the table holds 350 or so distinct CDR3 sequences. Sequencing was performed on cerebrospinal fluid. The receptors were gathered from a human donor with mild cognitive impairment.

This clonotype is labeled large based on frequency. The J gene is TRBJ2-7, the V gene TRBV4-3; absent DNA, TCRdb's TRBD2 call cannot be checked. CDR1 and CDR2 (germline): LGHNA, YSLEER. This CDR3 is 14 amino acids long. The chain's CDR3 is CASSQEGGRDEQYF.

This clonotype is classed as large (0.1 to 1%) by frequency. The V and J genes are TRBV10-3 and TRBJ2-3; there is no DNA to check the TCRdb D call of TRBD2. CDR1 and CDR2 from the germline V gene are ENHRY and SYGVKD. The CDR3 loop spans 17 amino acids. The CDR3 region is CAISDPPKAVGRDTQYF.

Its frequency marks this clonotype as large. The chain combines TRBV7-2 with TRBJ2-5; no DNA is available, so the TRBD2 call from TCRdb remains unchecked. The length of the CDR3 is 14 residues. From germline, CDR1 is SGHTA and CDR2 FQGNSA. CDR3 amino acids: CASSPGGSVETQYF.

Frequency places this clonotype as hyperexpanded (1% or more). This chain connects TRBV28 to TRBJ2-5. Per the germline V gene, CDR1 is MDHEN and CDR2 is SYDVKM. CDR3 length equals 15 residues. The chain's CDR3 is CASSLLAEAQETQYF. Together with reference TRBV28 and TRBJ2-5, the CDR3 gives the full variable domain: DVKVTQSSRYLVKRTGEKVFLECVQDMDHENMFWYRQDPGLGLRLIYFSYDVKMKEKGDIPEGYSVSREKKERFSLILESASTNQTSMYLCASSLLAEAQETQYFGPGTRLLVL.

This clonotype is classed as medium-sized (0.01 to 0.1%) by frequency. The gene calls are TRBV6-1 and TRBJ1-5; as DNA is missing, the TRBD1 call by TCRdb cannot be tested. This CDR3 is built from 14 residues. Per the germline V gene, CDR1 is MNHNS and CDR2 is SASEGT. The CDR3 here is CASSKGGSNQPQHF.

This chain uses TRBV28 with TRBJ1-2; TCRdb's D call of TRBD1 is untestable without DNA. The germline V gene has CDR1 MDHEN and CDR2 SYDVKM. The CDR3 is 12 residues long. The CDR3 loop is CASSLYTGDYTF.

This sequence joins TRBV6-2 or TRBV6-3 and TRBJ2-7; TCRdb returns TRBD1, unconfirmable since there is no DNA. The CDR3 consists of 16 residues. The germline gives CDR1 MNHEY, CDR2 SVGEGT. The CDR3 reads CASSDRQGGSTYEQYF.

This rearrangement joins TRBV24-1 to TRBJ2-5; TCRdb names TRBD2, which stays unverified in the absence of DNA. Germline V gives CDR1 KGHDR, CDR2 SFDVKD. This CDR3 has 14 amino acids. The CDR3: CATSGGTSGETQYF.

Its frequency marks this clonotype as hyperexpanded. The J gene is TRBJ1-6, the V gene TRBV7-9; TCRdb calls TRBD1, which cannot be checked without DNA. CDR1 is SEHNR, CDR2 FQNEAQ, per germline (reference sequence). The CDR3 length is 16 residues. The CDR3 loop is CASSWGTGSRGSPLHF.

This clonotype is called large based on its frequency. This rearrangement joins TRBV2 to TRBJ2-7. This CDR3 comprises 15 residues. Germline lookup yields CDR1 SNHLY and CDR2 FYNNEI. The CDR3 here is CASSGSSRDLYEQYF. The full variable domain, rest sourced from reference TRBV2 and TRBJ2-7, is EPEVTQTPSHQVTQMGQEVILRCVPISNHLYFYWYRQILGQKVEFLVSFYNNEISEKSEIFDDQFSVERPDGSNFTLKIRSTKLEDSAMYFCASSGSSRDLYEQYFGPGTRLTVT.

By frequency, this clonotype registers large. The chain is built from TRBV2 and TRBJ1-1; checking the TCRdb D call of TRBD1 is not possible without DNA. Looked up from germline, CDR1 is SNHLY and CDR2 is FYNNEI. The CDR3 totals 12 residues. This chain's CDR3 is CASTGVNTEAFF.

Frequency places this clonotype as medium-sized (0.01 to 0.1%). This chain uses TRBV14 with TRBJ2-2; with no DNA, the TCRdb D assignment of TRBD2 cannot be verified. Germline lookup yields CDR1 SGHDN and CDR2 FVKESK. The CDR3 is made up of 17 amino acids. The CDR3 protein is CASSQGSGTRWAGELFF.

The chain recombines TRBV2 with TRBJ2-1; TCRdb's assignment of TRBD1 cannot be checked, as there is no DNA. CDR1 SNHLY and CDR2 FYNNEI come from the germline V gene. CDR3 length: 13 residues. The CDR3 region is CASSEQGMNEQFF.

This clonotype is large by frequency. The J gene is TRBJ2-1, the V gene TRBV9; TCRdb picks TRBD2, but there is no DNA to check that call. The CDR3 consists of 16 residues. Germline V CDR1 and CDR2: SGDLS, YYNGEE. CDR3 protein: CASSVASSGNVNEQFF.

V gene TRBV7-9 combines with J gene TRBJ2-3; TCRdb's assignment of TRBD2 cannot be checked, as there is no DNA. In germline, CDR1 is SEHNR, CDR2 FQNEAQ (reference sequence). The length of the CDR3 is 15 residues. The chain's CDR3 is CASSPTGTSSYEQYF.

By frequency, this clonotype registers large. The J gene is TRBJ2-1, the V gene TRBV12-3 or TRBV12-4; TCRdb proposes TRBD2, but this gene call is untestable without DNA. This CDR3 comprises 19 residues. The CDR3 loop is CASSLGLGVTSGTYNEQFF.

J is TRBJ2-7 and V is TRBV20-1; with no DNA, the TCRdb D assignment of TRBD1 cannot be verified. Germline-derived CDR1 and CDR2 are DFQATT and SNEGSKA (reference sequence). The length of the CDR3 is 17 residues. CDR3 residues: CSASWSESTGGSYEQYF.

Considering frequency, this clonotype is medium-sized. The chain recombines TRBV12-5 with TRBJ1-1. Per the germline V gene, CDR1 is LGHNT and CDR2 is FRNRAP. The CDR3 totals 12 residues. CDR3 sequence: CASGLTGREAFF.

Frequency places this clonotype as large. The chain combines TRBV9 with TRBJ2-3. The CDR3 has 12 amino acids. Per the germline V gene, CDR1 is SGDLS and CDR2 is YYNGEE. The CDR3 protein is CASSPIADTQYF.

This clonotype registers large by frequency. The chain is built from TRBV7-2 and TRBJ1-1; TCRdb names TRBD1, which stays unverified in the absence of DNA. Germline V lookup: CDR1 SGHTA, CDR2 FQGNSA. The CDR3 totals 16 residues. The CDR3 spells CASSLVGTGLNTEAFF.

The V and J genes are TRBV9 and TRBJ2-6; TCRdb calls TRBD1, which cannot be checked without DNA. CDR1 is SGDLS and CDR2 is YYNGEE in the germline V gene. This CDR3 is 18 amino acids long. The CDR3 loop reads CASSVVKGGLSGANVLTF.

According to its frequency, this clonotype is large. The CDR3 loop reads CSATRQANTEAFF. The V call is TRBV20-1, the J call TRBJ1-1; without DNA, the TCRdb call of TRBD1 cannot be checked. Germline V gene sequence: CDR1 DFQATT, CDR2 SNEGSKA (reference sequence). This CDR3 has 13 amino acids.